This entry features one T cell receptor (beta chain) sequence. The PCR was carried out with 60 Vbeta primers and 13 Jbeta primers. Repertoires were generated with immunoSEQ multiplex PCR, while TCRdb's copy carries only in-frame clones and drops some. The table lists roughly 100,000 clones, about three quarters of them singletons. Germline CDR1 reads LGHNA; CDR2 reads YNFKEQ. Between the trimmed V and J ends, which lost 4 bases and 1 base, there was a span of 11 bases. CDR3 length: 15 amino acids. The entry originates in a study of cytomegalovirus exposure and HLA in healthy donors. Source material: PBMCs. The chain uses TRBV4-2 and TRBJ2-1; D may be TRBD2 (6 bases). The receptor was derived from a woman aged 45 to 65 in good health and CMV-seropositive. CDR3 coding DNA: TGTGCCAGCAGCCCAGTGGCGGGATCCTACAATGAGCAGTTCTTC. It is translated as CASSPVAGSYNEQFF.